The 9 T cell receptor beta chains in this list originate from one sample, sequenced in a study of CD8 T cells in ankylosing spondylitis. One entry per CDR3 protein, called by TCRdb with MiXCR from the 5' RACE reads. The sample yields 200,000 to 300,000 distinct CDR3 sequences, 8% to 11% seen once. The sequenced sample consisted of blood, either unsorted or a sorted T cell fraction (not recorded which). The receptor source for this set is a male donor with ankylosing spondylitis or in good health (not recorded which).

The chain couples TRBV20-1 to TRBJ2-7, with TRBD2 as a possible D gene (6 bases). There are 14 residues in the CDR3. The germline CDR1 and CDR2 sequences are DFQATT and SNEGSKA (reference sequence). Deletions cut 5 bases from V and 2 bases from J, with 16 bases between. The CDR3 nucleotides are TGCAGTGCTCAAAGCGGAGGGGCGACCTACGAGCAGTACTTC. Amino acids: CSAQSGGATYEQYF.

J is TRBJ1-5 and V is TRBV20-1; the D gene is possibly TRBD1 (5 bases). V lost 3 bases and J lost 5, with 11 bases in between. The germline V gene encodes CDR1 DFQATT and CDR2 SNEGSKA (reference sequence). The length of the CDR3 is 13 residues. This CDR3 is CSASPTGYQPQHF. Written as DNA, the CDR3 is TGCAGTGCTAGTCCCACAGGATATCAGCCCCAGCATTTT.

This clonotype was seen more than once but under ten times. CDR3 region: CASSSPKYSDGELFF. In DNA form, the CDR3 reads TGTGCCAGCAGCTCTCCCAAATACAGCGACGGGGAGCTGTTTTTT. The V gene is TRBV5-4, the J gene TRBJ2-2; D remains ambiguous. Germline V gene sequence: CDR1 SGHNT, CDR2 YYREEE (reference sequence). Trimming took 3 bases from V and 7 from J, leaving 16 bases between them. This CDR3 has 15 amino acids. Filled out from reference TRBV5-4 and TRBJ2-2, the complete variable domain reads ETGVTQSPTHLIKTRGQQVTLRCSSQSGHNTVSWYQQALGQGPQFIFQYYREEENGRGNFPPRFSGLQFPNYSSELNVNALELDDSALYLCASSSPKYSDGELFFGEGSRLTVL.

Ten or more counts support this clonotype. The chain recombines TRBV5-1 with TRBJ2-7; perhaps D is TRBD1 or TRBD2 (5 bases each). With 4 bases removed from V and 0 bases from J, the gap between germline ends came to 11 bases. The CDR3 is made up of 14 amino acids. Germline CDR1 and CDR2: SGHRS and YFSETQ. The CDR3 spells CASSLWDVSYEQYF. In DNA form, the CDR3 reads TGCGCCAGCAGCCTCTGGGACGTCTCCTACGAGCAGTACTTC.

V gene TRBV5-1 combines with J gene TRBJ2-5; tentatively, D is TRBD2 (5 bases). The length of the CDR3 is 15 residues. Per the germline V gene, CDR1 is SGHRS and CDR2 is YFSETQ. Trimming took off 0 bases at V and 3 bases at J, with 12 bases between the two ends. The CDR3 reads CASSLEGRDEETQYF. Written as DNA, the CDR3 is TGCGCCAGCAGCTTGGAGGGCCGGGATGAAGAGACCCAGTACTTC.

About this clonotype itself: A much larger clone is a single base away; this may be a read error. The chain has TRBV7-2 and TRBJ1-1; no definite D call. Germline V gives CDR1 SGHTA, CDR2 FQGNSA. This CDR3 has 13 amino acids. CDR3 sequence: CAGSETTNTEAFF. Written as DNA, the CDR3 is TGTGCCGGCAGCGAGACAACAAACACTGAAGCTTTCTTT.

This clonotype has ten or more counts. This rearrangement joins TRBV6-5 to TRBJ1-2; 8 bases are shared with TRBD1. The CDR3 is 16 residues long. Looked up from germline, CDR1 is MNHEY and CDR2 is SVGAGI. Trimming at V came to 0 bases and at J to 7 bases, leaving 10 bases not matched to a gene. In nucleotides, the CDR3 is TGTGCCAGCAGTTACTCCCTCCCAGGGGGCGAGCTTGGCTACACCTTC. Translating gives CASSYSLPGGELGYTF.

The sample holds many counts of this clonotype. The chain uses TRBV4-1 and TRBJ2-1; D perhaps matches TRBD2 (5 bases). The CDR3 has 16 amino acids. V lost 3 bases, J lost 5 bases, and 17 bases lay in between. Germline-derived CDR1 and CDR2 are MGHRA and YSYEKL. CDR3 residues: CASSHPPGIGNNEQFF. The CDR3 DNA follows: TGCGCCAGCAGCCACCCCCCGGGGATTGGAAACAATGAGCAGTTCTTC.

The chain is built from TRBV5-1 and TRBJ2-3; possible D gene TRBD2, 5 bases. The CDR3 covers 14 residues. Germline values: CDR1 SGHRS, CDR2 YFSETQ. Trimming removed 2 bases from V and 0 bases from J, with 7 bases in between. CDR3 region: CASSFAGSTDTQYF. In DNA, the CDR3 is TGCGCCAGCAGCTTCGCGGGTAGCACAGATACGCAGTATTTT.